This record looks at one T cell receptor (beta chain) sequence and its context. Some clones are missing from TCRdb's copy, which holds only in-frame ones; the method was immunoSEQ multiplex PCR. The data hold 65,000 to 75,000 clones, with 89% observed a single time. The source of the sample is a study of blood T cell repertoires in COVID-19. V was clipped by 2 bases and J by 7 bases, with 8 bases between them. CDR3 length: 13 amino acids. The germline V gene encodes CDR1 MNHEY and CDR2 SVGAGI. The V and J genes are TRBV6-5 and TRBJ2-2; D gene uncertain. Sequences were obtained from peripheral blood. The TCR sequence derives from a woman aged 45-59 years with active COVID-19. CDR3 loop: CASSYKIDGELFF. In DNA form, the CDR3 reads TGTGCCAGCAGTTACAAGATAGACGGGGAGCTGTTTTTT.